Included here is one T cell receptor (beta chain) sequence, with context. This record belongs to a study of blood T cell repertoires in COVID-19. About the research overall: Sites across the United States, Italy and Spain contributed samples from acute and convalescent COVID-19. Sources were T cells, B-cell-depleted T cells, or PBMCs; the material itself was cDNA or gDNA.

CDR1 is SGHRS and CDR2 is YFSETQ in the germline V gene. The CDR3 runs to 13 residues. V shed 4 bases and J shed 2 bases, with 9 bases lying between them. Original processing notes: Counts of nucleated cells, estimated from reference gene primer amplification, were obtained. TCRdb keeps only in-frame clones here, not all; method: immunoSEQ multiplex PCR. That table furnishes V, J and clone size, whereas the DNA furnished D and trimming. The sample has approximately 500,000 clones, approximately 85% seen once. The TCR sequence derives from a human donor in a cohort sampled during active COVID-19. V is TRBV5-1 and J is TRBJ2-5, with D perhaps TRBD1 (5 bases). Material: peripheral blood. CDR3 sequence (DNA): TGCGCCAGCAGCGGGGCAGGGCAAGAGACCCAGTACTTC. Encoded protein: CASSGAGQETQYF.